What follows are 2 T cell receptor beta chains derived from one specimen sequenced in a study of blood T cell repertoires in COVID-19. Measured with immunoSEQ multiplex PCR; TCRdb has only the in-frame clones, and not every one. The sample carries some 500,000 clones, about 89% recorded once. The specimen sequenced was peripheral blood. These receptors were collected from a woman between 50 and 59 years old with COVID-19, enrolled during active disease.

The sample holds one count of this clone. The chain is built from TRBV20-1 and TRBJ1-1; TRBD1 matches 8 bases. Looked up from germline, CDR1 is DFQATT and CDR2 is SNEGSKA (reference sequence). Losses at the gene ends were 6 bases for V and 10 bases for J; bases not matched to a gene: 7. This CDR3 is 11 amino acids long. The CDR3 loop reads CSATGQGSAFF. As DNA, the CDR3 is TGCAGTGCCACCGGACAGGGATCAGCTTTCTTT.

The table lists this clone with a count of one. The chain links TRBV10-3 to TRBJ1-2; 8 bases align to TRBD1. The junction had 12 bases not matched to a gene; V was cut back by 10 bases and J by 8 bases. The CDR3 covers 13 residues. From germline, CDR1 is ENHRY and CDR2 SYGVKD. CDR3 in amino acids: CATGQGNSGGYTF. DNA of the CDR3: TGTGCCACCGGACAGGGAAATTCCGGGGGCTACACCTTC.